A single sample gave rise to the 27 T cell receptor beta chains below, sequenced in a study of glioma-infiltrating T cells after dendritic cell vaccination. Profiled with immunoSEQ multiplex PCR; TCRdb holds only in-frame clones, not every one. The sample contains roughly 70,000 clones, approximately 80% of which appear only once. The input for sequencing was blood, taken before dendritic cell vaccination. These receptors came from a human donor with glioblastoma.

CDR3 sequence (DNA): TGTGCCAGCAGCCCGAACCCAGAGCAAACAGTATATGTTGGCTACACCTTC. Residues: CASSPNPEQTVYVGYTF. V and J are TRBV2 and TRBJ1-2; D not resolved. This CDR3 has 17 residues. Germline CDR1 reads SNHLY; CDR2 reads FYNNEI. V was clipped by 6 bases and J by 7 bases, with 27 bases between them.

V gene TRBV2 combines with J gene TRBJ2-7, with a weak D call TRBD1 (5 bases). The germline CDR1 and CDR2 sequences are SNHLY and FYNNEI. V lost 3 bases, J lost 0 bases, and 12 bases lay in between. This CDR3 has 15 residues. This CDR3 reads CASSDLTASSYEQYF. Here the CDR3 DNA reads TGTGCCAGCAGTGATTTGACAGCCAGCTCCTACGAGCAGTACTTC.

The chain carries TRBV7-6 and TRBJ2-2, with D maybe TRBD2 (6 bases). Trimming removed 2 bases from V and 7 bases from J, with 17 bases in between. This CDR3 spans 16 amino acids. The germline V gene has CDR1 SGHVS and CDR2 FNYEAQ. CDR3 coding DNA: TGTGCCAGCAGCTTAAACCTAGCGCTCAAGGGCGGGGAGCTGTTTTTT. Protein: CASSLNLALKGGELFF.

This sequence joins TRBV6-1 and TRBJ2-1; 14 bases agree with TRBD2. The CDR3 runs to 15 residues. J was trimmed by 6 bases and V by 4 bases; bases with no gene match: 2. CDR1 and CDR2 from the germline V gene are MNHNS and SASEGT. CDR3 sequence reads: CASSAGTSGSNEQFF. Written as DNA, the CDR3 is TGTGCCAGCAGTGCCGGGACTAGCGGGAGCAATGAGCAGTTCTTC.

The V gene is TRBV4-1, the J gene TRBJ2-1; maybe TRBD2 (6 bases). Germline V gene sequence: CDR1 MGHRA, CDR2 YSYEKL. The CDR3 is 14 residues long. The V and J ends lost 3 bases and 5 bases respectively, with 11 bases between them. CDR3 DNA sequence: TGCGCCAGCAGCCATATTAGCGGAGACAATGAGCAGTTCTTC. Protein sequence: CASSHISGDNEQFF.

This chain joins TRBV6-5 and TRBJ1-5, with no clear D. This CDR3 contains 13 residues. V gave up 1 base and J gave up 15 bases, with 16 bases separating them. Germline CDR1 is MNHEY and CDR2 is SVGAGI. CDR3 region: CASSYFGDGKWHF. The CDR3 DNA is TGTGCCAGCAGTTACTTTGGCGACGGGAAATGGCATTTT.

This chain links TRBV5-1 with TRBJ1-6; perhaps TRBD1 as D (6 bases). Germline CDR1 SGHRS, CDR2 YFSETQ. Trimming cost V 5 bases and J 2 bases, with 14 bases left between them. CDR3 size: 16 residues. CDR3 amino acids: CASREGDGTYNSPLHF. CDR3 in DNA: TGCGCCAGCAGAGAGGGGGACGGGACCTATAATTCACCCCTCCACTTT.

V and J are TRBV2 and TRBJ1-3; D is uncertain. The CDR3 covers 13 residues. The germline V gene has CDR1 SNHLY and CDR2 FYNNEI. V lost 6 bases, J lost 0 bases, and 6 bases lay in between. The CDR3 reads CASRPNSGNTIYF. The CDR3 nucleotides read TGTGCCAGCAGGCCTAACTCTGGAAACACCATATATTTT.

J is TRBJ2-5 and V is TRBV9; TRBD2 aligns across 10 bases. From germline, CDR1 is SGDLS and CDR2 YYNGEE. V lost 6 bases, J lost 6 bases, and 11 bases stayed unmatched. This CDR3 comprises 15 residues. The chain's CDR3 is CASNQGTSGTKTQYF. CDR3 sequence (DNA): TGTGCCAGCAATCAGGGAACTAGCGGGACAAAGACCCAGTACTTC. Combining the CDR3 with reference TRBV9 and TRBJ2-5 gives the whole variable domain DSGVTQTPKHLITATGQRVTLRCSPRSGDLSVYWYQQSLDQGLQFLIQYYNGEERAKGNILERFSAQQFPDLHSELNLSSLELGDSALYFCASNQGTSGTKTQYFGPGTRLLVL.

As regards this clone: The same CDR3 also results from other DNA sequences found in this sample. This sequence joins TRBV30 and TRBJ2-6; D remains unclear. The CDR3 is 13 residues long. V lost 2 bases to trimming and J lost 4 bases, with 6 bases between them. Germline assignment: CDR1 GTSNPN and CDR2 SVGIG (reference sequence). The CDR3 nucleotides read TGTGCCTGGAGTCCCGCGGGGGCCAACGTCCTGACTTTC. This translates into CAWSPAGANVLTF.

The gene calls are TRBV5-1 and TRBJ2-6, with 13 bases matching TRBD2. The germline V gene has CDR1 SGHRS and CDR2 YFSETQ. V lost 0 bases and J lost 5; bases outside the gene matches: 5. The CDR3 is made up of 18 amino acids. CDR3 loop: CASSLEWTSGGRANVLTF. DNA for the CDR3: TGCGCCAGCAGCTTGGAATGGACTAGCGGGGGTAGGGCCAACGTCCTGACTTTC. Complete variable domain (other parts from reference TRBV5-1 and TRBJ2-6): KAGVTQTPRYLIKTRGQQVTLSCSPISGHRSVSWYQQTPGQGLQFLFEYFSETQRNKGNFPGRFSGRQFSNSRSEMNVSTLELGDSALYLCASSLEWTSGGRANVLTFGAGSRLTVL.

This clone has more than one count but fewer than ten. The chain recombines TRBV7-9 with TRBJ2-6; 7 positions match TRBD1. Looked up from germline, CDR1 is SEHNR and CDR2 is FQNEAQ (reference sequence). The CDR3 runs 18 residues. The trim removed 8 bases at V and 1 base at J, leaving 14 bases unmatched. CDR3 protein: CASAPTGARSSGANVLTF. DNA for the CDR3: TGTGCCAGCGCTCCTACAGGGGCCCGGTCTTCTGGGGCCAACGTCCTGACTTTC.

The V gene is TRBV7-9, the J gene TRBJ2-2; 8 bases are a match to TRBD1. This CDR3 is built from 15 residues. Trimming took 6 bases from V and 1 from J; bases not matched to a gene: 4. Germline V gene data show CDR1 as SEHNR and CDR2 as FQNEAQ (reference sequence). The CDR3 loop is CASRPGTGNTGELFF. The CDR3 DNA sequence: TGTGCCAGCAGGCCCGGGACAGGGAACACCGGGGAGCTGTTTTTT.

The rearrangement links TRBV7-2 to TRBJ2-7; 8 bases match TRBD1. The trim removed 2 bases at V and 4 bases at J, leaving 7 bases unmatched. CDR3 length: 15 amino acids. CDR1 and CDR2 (germline): SGHTA, FQGNSA. The CDR3 is CASSLSGGDGYEQYF. The CDR3 bases are TGTGCCAGCAGCTTATCAGGGGGCGATGGGTACGAGCAGTACTTC.

The chain recombines TRBV19 with TRBJ1-2; perhaps TRBD1 as D (6 bases). CDR1 and CDR2 (germline): LNHDA, SQIVND (reference sequence). The length of the CDR3 is 12 residues. Trimming pared 6 bases from V and 10 bases from J, leaving 15 bases between. CDR3 region: CASSRLQGYYTF. The DNA for the CDR3 is TGTGCCAGTAGCCGCCTTCAGGGGTACTACACCTTC.

V usage is TRBV4-2 and J usage is TRBJ2-1; TRBD2 agrees at 8 bases. The CDR3 is made up of 15 amino acids. J gave up 5 bases and V 4 bases, and 7 bases lay outside the gene matches. Germline V gives CDR1 LGHNA, CDR2 YNFKEQ. CDR3 region: CASSRSSGENNEQFF. The CDR3 DNA reads as TGTGCCAGCAGCCGCAGTAGCGGGGAGAACAATGAGCAGTTCTTC.

This chain joins TRBV7-8 and TRBJ2-1, with D perhaps matching TRBD2 (7 bases). CDR3 length equals 16 residues. Trimming shortened V by 3 bases and J by 3 bases, and 15 bases separated the two germline ends. Per the germline V gene, CDR1 is SGHVS and CDR2 is FQNEAQ. This CDR3 reads CASSLSGGGGYNEQFF. DNA of the CDR3: TGTGCCAGCAGCTTGTCGGGGGGCGGGGGCTACAATGAGCAGTTCTTC.

The chain links TRBV9 to TRBJ1-2; a weak D match, TRBD1 (6 bases). The V and J ends lost 0 bases and 4 bases respectively, with 10 bases between them. The CDR3 consists of 14 residues. Germline V gene data show CDR1 as SGDLS and CDR2 as YYNGEE. The CDR3 loop is CASSVDQGSYGYTF. The CDR3 nucleotides read TGTGCCAGCAGCGTAGATCAGGGGTCCTATGGCTACACCTTC.

The V gene is TRBV11-2, the J gene TRBJ2-7; TRBD1 aligns across 7 bases. CDR3 length equals 14 residues. Germline values: CDR1 SGHAT, CDR2 FQNNGV. V gave up 5 bases and J gave up 1 base; unmatched junction bases: 5. CDR3 nucleotides: TGTGCCAGCAGCCCCCGGGACAGATCCTACGAGCAGTACGTC. Residues: CASSPRDRSYEQYV.

The chain links TRBV11-3 to TRBJ2-3; D possibly corresponds to TRBD2 (6 bases). The CDR3 length is 12 residues. V lost 6 bases to trimming and J lost 4 bases, with 8 bases between them. Germline CDR1 reads SGHNT; CDR2 reads YENEEA. In DNA, the CDR3 is TGTGCCAGCAGTCCGGGGGCAGATACGCAGTATTTT. It encodes CASSPGADTQYF.

The chain employs TRBV5-6 and TRBJ2-3; TRBD2 matches 8 bases. The J segment lost 2 bases and the V segment lost 3 bases, leaving 8 bases of the junction unmatched. CDR3 length equals 16 residues. Germline CDR1 is SGHDT and CDR2 is YYEEEE. CDR3 in DNA: TGTGCCAGCAGCTGGGCTACTAGCGGATACACAGATACGCAGTATTTT. Its translation: CASSWATSGYTDTQYF.

The rearrangement uses TRBV5-6 and TRBJ1-1; unclear D gene. Germline V gene sequence: CDR1 SGHDT, CDR2 YYEEEE. The CDR3 covers 16 residues. Trimming cost V 4 bases and J 6 bases, with 22 bases left between them. CDR3 sequence reads: CASSPAGFAGGAEAFF. CDR3 bases: TGTGCCAGCAGCCCGGCGGGGTTTGCGGGTGGAGCTGAAGCTTTCTTT.

The gene calls are TRBV25-1 and TRBJ2-2, with unresolved D. The V gene lost 7 bases and the J gene lost 2 bases, with 8 bases spanning the gap. Germline V gene sequence: CDR1 MGHDK, CDR2 SYGVNS. This CDR3 has 13 amino acids. The CDR3 nucleotides read TGTGCCAGCACTTACAGAAACACCGGGGAGCTGTTTTTT. This encodes CASTYRNTGELFF.

The chain employs TRBV5-1 and TRBJ2-1; D is perhaps TRBD1 (6 bases). Per germline, CDR1 SGHRS and CDR2 YFSETQ. This CDR3 spans 14 amino acids. Deletions cut 0 bases from V and 6 bases from J, with 10 bases between. CDR3: CASSLGDTTNEQFF. CDR3 DNA: TGCGCCAGCAGCTTGGGGGACACCACCAATGAGCAGTTCTTC.

The gene calls are TRBV9 and TRBJ1-1; tentative D call: TRBD1 (6 bases). CDR3 length equals 14 residues. CDR1 is SGDLS, CDR2 YYNGEE, per germline. The V end lost 0 bases, the J end lost 4 bases, and 10 bases lay between the germline ends. This chain's CDR3 is CASSVGTVRTEAFF. CDR3 bases: TGTGCCAGCAGCGTAGGGACAGTTCGCACTGAAGCTTTCTTT. Full variable domain (rest looked up from reference TRBV9 and TRBJ1-1): DSGVTQTPKHLITATGQRVTLRCSPRSGDLSVYWYQQSLDQGLQFLIQYYNGEERAKGNILERFSAQQFPDLHSELNLSSLELGDSALYFCASSVGTVRTEAFFGQGTRLTVV.

This CDR3 is CAWSVGTGAYNQPQHF. The CDR3 DNA reads TGTGCCTGGAGTGTCGGGACAGGGGCCTACAATCAGCCCCAGCATTTT. The chain combines TRBV30 with TRBJ1-5, with 10 bases fitting TRBD1. Germline-derived CDR1 and CDR2 are GTSNPN and SVGIG (reference sequence). The length of the CDR3 is 16 residues. Trimming removed 0 bases from V and 3 bases from J; junction bases left unmatched: 5.

V is TRBV2 and J is TRBJ2-4; D gene ambiguous. Germline assignment: CDR1 SNHLY and CDR2 FYNNEI. The length of the CDR3 is 13 residues. V was clipped by 7 bases and J by 8 bases, with 15 bases between them. In DNA form, the CDR3 reads TGTGCCAGCATTTTTACCTATCCGGACATTCAGTACTTC. Protein product: CASIFTYPDIQYF.